Listed here are 15 T cell receptor beta chains from one sample, sequenced in a study of human T cells and chemical hapten exposure. From the RACE reads, TCRdb called clonotypes with MiXCR, one entry per CDR3 protein. The sample contains 95,000 to 100,000 distinct CDR3 sequences, around 12% of which appear only once. Time point in this sample: patch test 1, 2 weeks after DPC sensitization. Treatment defined: therapeutic diphenylcyclopropenone sensitization with weekly scalp DPC. This sample comprised whole blood, obtained in connection with sensitization to the hapten diphenylcyclopropenone (DPC). The origin of the receptors is a middle-aged woman with alopecia areata. Some clones in this sample may be carry-over from other donors' samples.

The CDR3 sequence: CASSLESSRAFF. For the CDR3, the DNA is TGTGCCAGCAGCTTAGAGTCCAGTCGAGCTTTCTTT. This rearrangement joins TRBV11-2 to TRBJ1-1; D ambiguous. The CDR3 spans 12 residues. Deletions cut 0 bases from V and 10 bases from J, with 9 bases between. CDR1 and CDR2 (germline): SGHAT, FQNNGV.

In its sample, this clonotype was seen a few times. The chain has TRBV27 and TRBJ2-7, with D unclear. CDR1 and CDR2 from the germline V gene are MNHEY and SMNVEV (reference sequence). With 3 bases removed from V and 0 bases from J, the gap between germline ends came to 6 bases. The CDR3 covers 13 residues. The CDR3 spells CASSFRDSYEQYF. The CDR3 DNA reads as TGTGCCAGCAGTTTTAGGGACTCCTACGAGCAGTACTTC.

This clonotype came up many times. J is TRBJ1-1 and V is TRBV6-6; tentative D call: TRBD1 (6 bases). V lost 5 bases and J lost 5, with 12 bases in between. The CDR3 has 13 amino acids. Germline lookup yields CDR1 MNHNY and CDR2 SVGAGI (reference sequence). CDR3 loop: CASSPLGGTEAFF. CDR3 sequence (DNA): TGTGCCAGCAGTCCGTTAGGGGGGACTGAAGCTTTCTTT.

This clonotype was recorded a few times. This chain links TRBV10-3 with TRBJ2-2, with D tentatively TRBD1 (7 bases). Germline values: CDR1 ENHRY, CDR2 SYGVKD. The CDR3 has 14 amino acids. V was trimmed by 9 bases and J by 1 base, leaving 12 bases between them. The CDR3 here is CAMRRGENTGELFF. CDR3 DNA: TGTGCCATGCGCAGGGGGGAGAACACCGGGGAGCTGTTTTTT.

A few counts support this clonotype. The chain couples TRBV7-8 to TRBJ2-1; 7 bases are a match to TRBD2. The CDR3 spans 11 residues. Looked up from germline, CDR1 is SGHVS and CDR2 is FQNEAQ. The J segment lost 10 bases and the V segment lost 6 bases, leaving 3 bases of the junction unmatched. Here the CDR3 DNA reads TGTGCCAGCAGACTGGGACTAGAGCAGTTCTTC. It yields the protein CASRLGLEQFF.

This clonotype was picked up a small number of times. This chain joins TRBV5-4 and TRBJ2-7; D possibly corresponds to TRBD1 (6 bases). V gave up 5 bases and J gave up 0 bases, with 15 bases separating them. Per the germline V gene, CDR1 is SGHNT and CDR2 is YYREEE (reference sequence). The CDR3 length is 15 residues. Written as DNA, the CDR3 is TGTGCCAGCAGGACTACAGGGAGCCTCTCCTACGAGCAGTACTTC. Its protein product is CASRTTGSLSYEQYF.

The V gene is TRBV3-1, the J gene TRBJ2-2; TRBD1 matches at 9 bases. The CDR3 consists of 15 residues. V lost 4 bases to trimming and J lost 6 bases; unmatched junction nucleotides: 6. Germline loops: CDR1 LGHDT, CDR2 YNNKEL (reference sequence). The CDR3 here is CASSPRTGVSGELFF. The CDR3 bases are TGTGCCAGCAGCCCTCGGACAGGGGTATCCGGGGAGCTGTTTTTT.

This clonotype was picked up a small number of times. This chain uses TRBV27 with TRBJ2-5; the D is unclear. The V end was cut by 6 bases, the J end by 5 bases, with 16 bases between. Germline V gene lookup returns CDR1 MNHEY and CDR2 SMNVEV (reference sequence). The CDR3 spans 14 residues. CDR3 bases: TGTGCCAGCAGACGCATGACCCCCGGCGAGACCCAGTACTTC. Amino acids: CASRRMTPGETQYF.

The chain links TRBV28 to TRBJ2-7; D is possibly TRBD2 (5 bases). The ends were cut back, 6 bases at V and 7 bases at J, with 10 bases in the middle. CDR1 and CDR2 (germline): MDHEN, SYDVKM. CDR3 length: 11 amino acids. The CDR3 region is CASSWTGEQYF. The CDR3 DNA reads TGTGCCAGCAGCTGGACGGGAGAGCAGTACTTC.

This clonotype turned up a few times. CDR3 amino acids: CASNPGTSGRETQYF. CDR3 sequence (DNA): TGTGCCAGCAACCCCGGGACTAGCGGGAGGGAGACCCAGTACTTC. The chain employs TRBV28 and TRBJ2-5, with 15 positions matching TRBD2. This CDR3 has 15 amino acids. J lost 5 bases, V lost 7 bases, and 5 bases had no gene match. Germline V gene sequence: CDR1 MDHEN, CDR2 SYDVKM.

This clonotype was detected a few times. This rearrangement joins TRBV28 to TRBJ2-7, with 8 bases lining up with TRBD1. The V and J ends lost 6 bases and 5 bases, in that order; junction bases with no gene match: 9. This CDR3 has 14 amino acids. Germline assignment: CDR1 MDHEN and CDR2 SYDVKM. CDR3 residues: CASSPRATGDEQYF. The CDR3 bases are TGTGCCAGCAGCCCAAGGGCGACAGGGGACGAGCAGTACTTC.

This clonotype appeared a few times. This sequence joins TRBV7-3 and TRBJ2-3, with TRBD2 matching over 10 bases. J lost 4 bases, V lost 5 bases, and 6 bases had no gene match. This CDR3 has 15 residues. From germline, CDR1 is SGHTA and CDR2 FQGTGA. The CDR3 bases are TGTGCCAGCAGCCTAGCGGGAGCAAGTGCAGATACGCAGTATTTT. It yields the protein CASSLAGASADTQYF.

V gene TRBV7-2 combines with J gene TRBJ1-2; D ambiguous. V lost 2 bases and J 0 bases, leaving 10 bases between the germline ends. The CDR3 has 15 residues. Germline V gene sequence: CDR1 SGHTA, CDR2 FQGNSA. CDR3 sequence (DNA): TGTGCCAGCAGCTTACCGGTGAGGGCTAACTATGGCTACACCTTC. Protein: CASSLPVRANYGYTF.

CDR3 region: CASIRDWGTDTQYF. The CDR3, as DNA: TGTGCCAGCATCAGGGATTGGGGCACAGATACGCAGTATTTT. This rearrangement joins TRBV2 to TRBJ2-3; TRBD1 is a possible D gene (5 bases). CDR1 and CDR2 (germline): SNHLY, FYNNEI. The CDR3 has 14 amino acids. The germline V and J ends were trimmed by 7 bases and 1 base, with 12 bases remaining between them.

This clonotype was seen more than once but under ten times. The chain carries TRBV28 and TRBJ2-7; the match to TRBD1 covers 11 bases. This CDR3 has 12 amino acids. The trim removed 8 bases at V and 3 bases at J, leaving 0 bases unmatched. Germline loops: CDR1 MDHEN, CDR2 SYDVKM. CDR3 sequence (DNA): TGTGCCAGCGGGACAGGGGGCTACGAGCAGTACTTC. This codes for CASGTGGYEQYF.